Listed here are 16 T cell receptor beta chains from one sample, sequenced in a study of long-term antiretroviral therapy in people with HIV. Running of the v3.0 immunoSEQ assay took place at survey level. Repertoires were generated with immunoSEQ multiplex PCR, while TCRdb's copy carries only in-frame clones and drops some. The sample consists of 21,000 or so clones, around 89% of them appearing once. Sample: unsorted PBMCs, taken 2.3 years after starting antiretroviral therapy. These TCRs come from a man aged 60 to 69 with HIV.

The chain recombines TRBV6-5 with TRBJ1-1, with D tentatively TRBD1 (6 bases). The germline V gene has CDR1 MNHEY and CDR2 SVGAGI. V was clipped by 6 bases and J by 5 bases, with 19 bases between them. The CDR3 extends over 15 amino acids. CDR3 loop: CASRNGGGLETEAFF. The CDR3 bases are TGTGCCAGCAGGAACGGTGGGGGGCTGGAGACTGAAGCTTTCTTT.

The rearrangement links TRBV5-1 to TRBJ2-7, with 16 bases lining up with TRBD2. Trimming removed 4 bases from V and 0 bases from J; junction bases left unmatched: 10. The CDR3 loop spans 19 amino acids. Germline values: CDR1 SGHRS, CDR2 YFSETQ. The CDR3 is CASSIAGTSGGALSYEQYF. CDR3 nucleotide sequence: TGCGCCAGCAGCATCGCCGGGACTAGCGGGGGGGCCCTCTCCTACGAGCAGTACTTC.

V usage is TRBV5-1 and J usage is TRBJ2-1; 7 nucleotides match TRBD2. V gave up 4 bases and J gave up 0 bases; unmatched junction bases: 10. The germline CDR1 and CDR2 sequences are SGHRS and YFSETQ. The CDR3 runs 17 residues. CDR3 protein: CASSPITSASSYNEQFF. Here the CDR3 DNA reads TGCGCCAGCAGCCCTATCACTAGCGCCAGCTCCTACAATGAGCAGTTCTTC. The full variable domain, rest sourced from reference TRBV5-1 and TRBJ2-1, is KAGVTQTPRYLIKTRGQQVTLSCSPISGHRSVSWYQQTPGQGLQFLFEYFSETQRNKGNFPGRFSGRQFSNSRSEMNVSTLELGDSALYLCASSPITSASSYNEQFFGPGTRLTVL.

The chain is built from TRBV11-1 and TRBJ2-2; 12 bases align to TRBD1. Germline CDR1 reads SGHAT; CDR2 reads FQDESV (reference sequence). There are 19 residues in the CDR3. V shed 5 bases and J 4 bases; nucleotides not matched to a gene: 14. The CDR3 loop is CASSLPGTGGQRRTGELFF. The DNA for the CDR3 is TGTGCCAGCAGCCTCCCCGGGACAGGGGGCCAGAGGCGCACCGGGGAGCTGTTTTTT.

The rearrangement links TRBV2 to TRBJ2-1, with 8 nucleotides matching TRBD2. V lost 5 bases, J lost 4 bases, and 4 bases stayed unmatched. Germline values: CDR1 SNHLY, CDR2 FYNNEI. The CDR3 consists of 14 residues. CDR3 in amino acids: CASSSGLVYNEQFF. The DNA for the CDR3 is TGTGCCAGCAGTTCGGGACTAGTTTACAATGAGCAGTTCTTC. The variable domain in full, completed from reference TRBV2 and TRBJ2-1, reads EPEVTQTPSHQVTQMGQEVILRCVPISNHLYFYWYRQILGQKVEFLVSFYNNEISEKSEIFDDQFSVERPDGSNFTLKIRSTKLEDSAMYFCASSSGLVYNEQFFGPGTRLTVL.

The CDR3 bases are TGTGCCAGCAGCCTACAGGGGGCAGGGGATTCACCCCTCCACTTT. Its translation: CASSLQGAGDSPLHF. The V call is TRBV6-4, the J call TRBJ1-6, with 9 positions matching TRBD1. In germline, CDR1 is MRHNA, CDR2 SNTAGT. Trimming removed 6 bases from V and 8 bases from J; junction bases left unmatched: 8. The CDR3 length is 15 residues.

The V and J genes are TRBV19 and TRBJ2-7; 7 bases agree with TRBD1. The CDR3 is made up of 16 amino acids. J gave up 3 bases and V 5 bases, and 13 bases lay outside the gene matches. Germline V gene data show CDR1 as LNHDA and CDR2 as SQIVND (reference sequence). Here the CDR3 reads CASSHTRQDRNYEQYF. The CDR3 region has the DNA TGTGCCAGTAGTCATACTAGACAGGACAGGAACTACGAGCAGTACTTC.

The CDR3 DNA sequence: TGTGCCAGCTCAATGGCGGGGGAGGACATTCAGTACTTC. It encodes CASSMAGEDIQYF. The V gene is TRBV18, the J gene TRBJ2-4; TRBD2 matches at 7 bases. The ends lost 5 bases at V and 8 bases at J; junction bases unmatched: 6. Germline CDR1 is KGHSH and CDR2 is LQKENI. The CDR3 has 13 residues. The whole variable domain, filled in from reference TRBV18 and TRBJ2-4, reads NAGVMQNPRHLVRRRGQEARLRCSPMKGHSHVYWYRQLPEEGLKFMVYLQKENIIDESGMPKERFSAEFPKEGPSILRIQQVVRGDSAAYFCASSMAGEDIQYFGAGTRLSVL.

This rearrangement joins TRBV10-2 to TRBJ2-4; the match to TRBD2 covers 13 bases. Trimming removed 4 bases from V and 0 bases from J; junction bases left unmatched: 9. The CDR3 has 19 residues. Germline V CDR1 and CDR2: WSHSY, SAAADI. The CDR3 DNA reads as TGCGCCAGCAGTGGAGGACTAGCGGGAGTATCCTTAGCCAAAAACATTCAGTACTTC. Encoded protein: CASSGGLAGVSLAKNIQYF.

The V and J genes are TRBV6-5 and TRBJ2-1, with TRBD2 identical over 14 bases. This CDR3 comprises 15 residues. The germline CDR1 and CDR2 sequences are MNHEY and SVGAGI. Losses at the gene ends were 6 bases for V and 6 bases for J; bases not matched to a gene: 4. CDR3 bases: TGTGCCAGCAGCCCGGGACTAGCGGGAGCCAATGAGCAGTTCTTC. This gives the protein CASSPGLAGANEQFF.

This chain joins TRBV6-5 and TRBJ2-5; 8 bases fit TRBD1. From germline, CDR1 is MNHEY and CDR2 SVGAGI. The CDR3 runs 14 residues. Trimming at V came to 6 bases and at J to 5 bases, leaving 8 bases not matched to a gene. This chain's CDR3 is CASRDTGGRETQYF. As DNA, the CDR3 is TGTGCCAGCAGAGACACAGGGGGGAGGGAGACCCAGTACTTC.

For the CDR3, the DNA is TGTGCCAGCAGCTTAGAACTAGCCCTCCAGGAGCAGTACTTC. As protein: CASSLELALQEQYF. This chain links TRBV11-1 with TRBJ2-7, with a weak D call TRBD2 (6 bases). Germline CDR1 and CDR2: SGHAT and FQDESV (reference sequence). V lost 1 base and J 7 bases, leaving 14 bases between the germline ends. CDR3 length equals 14 residues.

This sequence joins TRBV29-1 and TRBJ2-3; the D gene could be TRBD1 or TRBD2 (5 bases each). This CDR3 is built from 16 residues. Germline V gene lookup returns CDR1 SQVTM and CDR2 ANQGSEA. V lost 4 bases and J 10 bases, leaving 27 bases between the germline ends. CDR3 coding DNA: TGCAGCGTTGTGCGGATCCGGGGACCCCAGAAGGTCCCGCAGTATTTT. Translating gives CSVVRIRGPQKVPQYF.

The chain uses TRBV11-2 and TRBJ2-1; 13 bases map to TRBD2. The CDR3 runs 15 residues. Looked up from germline, CDR1 is SGHAT and CDR2 is FQNNGV. V lost 0 bases and J lost 8; bases outside the gene matches: 1. In DNA, the CDR3 is TGTGCCAGCAGCTTAGAACTAGCGGGAGGGTATGAGCAGTTCTTC. Residues: CASSLELAGGYEQFF.

The genes are TRBV6-5 and TRBJ1-2; D uncertain. The CDR3 runs 14 residues. CDR1 is MNHEY and CDR2 is SVGAGI in the germline V gene. Trimming took off 0 bases at V and 3 bases at J, with 8 bases between the two ends. The CDR3 DNA reads TGTGCCAGCAGTTACTCGATCGCTTACTATGGCTACACCTTC. It specifies CASSYSIAYYGYTF.

The chain has TRBV5-1 and TRBJ2-5, with D hard to call. The length of the CDR3 is 17 residues. V gave up 0 bases and J gave up 6 bases, with 21 bases separating them. The germline CDR1 and CDR2 sequences are SGHRS and YFSETQ. In DNA, the CDR3 is TGCGCCAGCAGCTTGGACCGGAATTCCGTGGTAGTAAAGACCCAGTACTTC. Translating gives CASSLDRNSVVVKTQYF.